The 15 T cell receptor beta chains below all came from one sample that was sequenced in a study of cytomegalovirus exposure and HLA in healthy donors. PCR amplification relied on 60 Vbeta primers (plus 13 Jbeta primers). Repertoires were generated with immunoSEQ multiplex PCR, while TCRdb's copy carries only in-frame clones and drops some. The sample records approximately 170,000 clones, approximately 88% being singletons. Sequencing input: PBMCs. These receptors were obtained from a boy aged 2-15 years in good health and CMV-seronegative.

The genes are TRBV11-2 and TRBJ2-1, with TRBD2 matching 8 bases. Unmatched junction bases numbered 6, after V lost 1 base and J lost 7 bases. This CDR3 has 15 residues. Germline V gives CDR1 SGHAT, CDR2 FQNNGV. This chain's CDR3 is CASSLGGPGGNEQFF. In DNA form, the CDR3 reads TGTGCCAGCAGCTTAGGAGGCCCGGGAGGGAATGAGCAGTTCTTC.

This clone appeared a single time. The V call is TRBV13, the J call TRBJ1-4, with D possibly being TRBD1 (5 bases). CDR1 and CDR2 from the germline V gene are PRHDT and FYEKMQ (reference sequence). The CDR3 has 15 amino acids. V was pared by 5 bases and J by 3 bases, with 13 bases between. This CDR3 is CASSHPGVANEKLFF. The CDR3 DNA is TGTGCCAGCAGCCATCCGGGGGTCGCTAATGAAAAACTGTTTTTT.

Details on this clone: This CDR3 is also generated by other DNA sequences in the sample. This chain connects TRBV5-1 to TRBJ2-5; 8 bases are shared with TRBD2. Germline V lookup: CDR1 SGHRS, CDR2 YFSETQ. This CDR3 has 15 residues. V shed 0 bases, J shed 1 base, and the junction held 2 bases outside the gene matches. The CDR3 sequence: CASSLAGGGQETQYF. Here the CDR3 DNA reads TGCGCCAGCAGCTTGGCCGGGGGGGGCCAAGAGACCCAGTACTTC. Complete variable domain (other parts from reference TRBV5-1 and TRBJ2-5): KAGVTQTPRYLIKTRGQQVTLSCSPISGHRSVSWYQQTPGQGLQFLFEYFSETQRNKGNFPGRFSGRQFSNSRSEMNVSTLELGDSALYLCASSLAGGGQETQYFGPGTRLLVL.

In this sample, this clone turned up a few times. The chain uses TRBV7-2 and TRBJ2-1; 9 positions match TRBD2. The germline gives CDR1 SGHTA, CDR2 FQGNSA. The CDR3 spans 17 residues. J gave up 8 bases and V 5 bases, and 16 bases lay outside the gene matches. Written as DNA, the CDR3 is TGTGCCAGCAGCCAACACATGGGAGGACTAGCGATCTATGAGCAGTTCTTC. Translation gives CASSQHMGGLAIYEQFF. Full variable domain (remainder filled in from reference TRBV7-2 and TRBJ2-1): GAGVSQSPSNKVTEKGKDVELRCDPISGHTALYWYRQSLGQGLEFLIYFQGNSAPDKSGLPSDRFSAERTGGSVSTLTIQRTQQEDSAVYLCASSQHMGGLAIYEQFFGPGTRLTVL.

V and J are TRBV19 and TRBJ2-7; 8 nucleotides line up with TRBD1. V shed 4 bases and J 3 bases; nucleotides not matched to a gene: 8. There are 15 residues in the CDR3. The germline CDR1 and CDR2 sequences are LNHDA and SQIVND (reference sequence). DNA for the CDR3: TGTGCCAGTAGTAGTCGACAGGGGACTGGCTACGAGCAGTACTTC. It specifies CASSSRQGTGYEQYF.

V usage is TRBV11-2 and J usage is TRBJ1-2; D ambiguous. Germline CDR1 SGHAT, CDR2 FQNNGV. CDR3 size: 14 residues. Trimming cost V 5 bases and J 4 bases, with 14 bases left between them. DNA of the CDR3: TGTGCCAGCAGCCAAGACGGAGCCCTCTATGGCTACACCTTC. Translated, it gives CASSQDGALYGYTF.

This chain uses TRBV2 with TRBJ2-1; TRBD2 matches at 8 bases. The CDR3 is 13 residues long. The trim removed 6 bases at V and 9 bases at J, leaving 7 bases unmatched. Looked up from germline, CDR1 is SNHLY and CDR2 is FYNNEI. DNA of the CDR3: TGTGCCAGCAGAAAGGTGGCGGGGGGTGAGCAGTTCTTC. It translates to CASRKVAGGEQFF.

This chain links TRBV7-7 with TRBJ2-5, with a weak D call TRBD2 (6 bases). The CDR3 loop spans 13 amino acids. V was cut by 6 bases and J by 3 bases, with 11 bases left in between. Germline V CDR1 and CDR2: SSHAT, FNYEAQ (reference sequence). The CDR3 loop is CASSVREKETQYF. CDR3 DNA sequence: TGTGCCAGCAGTGTGCGGGAAAAAGAGACCCAGTACTTC.

This chain uses TRBV19 with TRBJ2-7; a possible D gene is TRBD1 (6 bases). The germline V gene has CDR1 LNHDA and CDR2 SQIVND (reference sequence). CDR3 size: 15 residues. V shed 3 bases and J shed 7 bases, with 19 bases lying between them. CDR3 in DNA: TGTGCCAGTAGTATCCGAACTGACAGGTCTAGGGAGCAGTACTTC. This translates into CASSIRTDRSREQYF. Variable domain in full (rest from reference TRBV19 and TRBJ2-7): DGGITQSPKYLFRKEGQNVTLSCEQNLNHDAMYWYRQDPGQGLRLIYYSQIVNDFQKGDIAEGYSVSREKKESFPLTVTSAQKNPTAFYLCASSIRTDRSREQYFGPGTRLTVT.

The V gene is TRBV5-6, the J gene TRBJ1-4; the match to TRBD1 covers 8 bases. The CDR3 contains 14 residues. V lost 0 bases to trimming and J lost 7 bases; unmatched junction nucleotides: 2. Germline V gives CDR1 SGHDT, CDR2 YYEEEE. The CDR3 loop reads CASSLGTGTEKLFF. DNA of the CDR3: TGTGCCAGCAGCTTGGGGACAGGGACTGAAAAACTGTTTTTT.

The chain employs TRBV7-9 and TRBJ2-3; 12 nucleotides match TRBD2. Germline V gene data show CDR1 as SEHNR and CDR2 as FQNEAQ (reference sequence). The CDR3 is 13 amino acids. V lost 5 bases and J lost 13; bases outside the gene matches: 7. The chain's CDR3 is CASSPLAGGPEYF. The DNA of the CDR3 is TGTGCCAGCAGCCCCCTAGCGGGGGGGCCTGAGTATTTT.

The sample holds one count of this clone. The chain couples TRBV29-1 to TRBJ1-1; possible D gene TRBD1, 5 bases. The ends were cut back, 4 bases at V and 1 base at J, with 13 bases in the middle. Looked up from germline, CDR1 is SQVTM and CDR2 is ANQGSEA. The CDR3 has 14 amino acids. The CDR3 region is CSVAAQGRNTEAFF. CDR3 bases: TGCAGCGTTGCCGCTCAGGGTAGGAACACTGAAGCTTTCTTT.

This clone showed up just once. The chain is built from TRBV6-1 and TRBJ1-2; TRBD1 might be the D (6 bases). The CDR3 is 14 residues long. V lost 3 bases and J 3 bases, leaving 11 bases between the germline ends. Germline V lookup: CDR1 MNHNS, CDR2 SASEGT. CDR3 loop: CASSETWTDYGYTF. The CDR3, as DNA: TGTGCCAGCAGTGAGACCTGGACAGACTATGGCTACACCTTC.

The chain combines TRBV19 with TRBJ2-1, with TRBD2 as a possible D gene (6 bases). CDR1 and CDR2 from the germline V gene are LNHDA and SQIVND (reference sequence). Deletions cut 7 bases from V and 7 bases from J, with 17 bases between. CDR3 size: 14 residues. CDR3 amino acids: CASTGSGGWNEQFF. As DNA, the CDR3 is TGTGCCAGTACGGGTAGCGGAGGTTGGAATGAGCAGTTCTTC.

There are a few counts of this clone. The gene calls are TRBV6-1 and TRBJ2-2, with 14 positions matching TRBD2. V lost 4 bases and J lost 1; bases outside the gene matches: 8. The V gene's germline CDR1 is MNHNS and CDR2 SASEGT. This CDR3 region has 19 residues. The CDR3 nucleotides read TGTGCCAGCAGTGGACTGGGACTAGCGGGAGAACGGAACACCGGGGAGCTGTTTTTT. This codes for CASSGLGLAGERNTGELFF.